The 27 T cell receptor beta chains below all came from one sample that was sequenced in a study of chemoradiotherapy in HPV16-positive cancers. Clones were read by immunoSEQ multiplex PCR, and TCRdb kept only the in-frame ones, dropping some. Of about 29,000 clones detected, about 90% appear once; the ten largest clones hold around 20%. Sequencing used blood, obtained from a patient who underwent chemoradiotherapy. The receptors come from a human donor with HPV-associated anogenital cancer.

V and J are TRBV18 and TRBJ1-2; D unclear. Germline assignment: CDR1 KGHSH and CDR2 LQKENI. Trimming shortened V by 2 bases and J by 6 bases, and 13 bases separated the two germline ends. The length of the CDR3 is 14 residues. This CDR3 is CASSPTGLQNGYTF. The DNA of the CDR3 is TGTGCCAGCTCACCAACCGGACTCCAGAATGGCTACACCTTC. Full variable domain (outside the CDR3, taken from reference TRBV18 and TRBJ1-2): NAGVMQNPRHLVRRRGQEARLRCSPMKGHSHVYWYRQLPEEGLKFMVYLQKENIIDESGMPKERFSAEFPKEGPSILRIQQVVRGDSAAYFCASSPTGLQNGYTFGSGTRLTVV.

The table lists this clone with a few counts. The CDR3 loop reads CASSVAGDLNTGELFF. In DNA, the CDR3 is TGTGCCAGCAGCGTAGCGGGGGACTTGAACACCGGGGAGCTGTTTTTT. The V gene is TRBV9, the J gene TRBJ2-2; a weak D match, TRBD2 (6 bases). CDR1 is SGDLS, CDR2 YYNGEE, per germline. The CDR3 is 16 amino acids. The V end was cut by 0 bases, the J end by 1 base, with 10 bases between.

The rearrangement uses TRBV29-1 and TRBJ1-4; 10 bases are shared with TRBD1. Germline CDR1 is SQVTM and CDR2 is ANQGSEA. Trimming took 4 bases from V and 5 from J; bases not matched to a gene: 7. The CDR3 length is 15 residues. The CDR3 sequence is CSVATPGQGNEKLFF. The CDR3 coding sequence is TGCAGCGTTGCCACGCCGGGACAGGGGAATGAAAAACTGTTTTTT. Using reference TRBV29-1 and TRBJ1-4 for the parts outside the CDR3, the full variable domain is SAVISQKPSRDICQRGTSLTIQCQVDSQVTMMFWYRQQPGQSLTLIATANQGSEATYESGFVIDKFPISRPNLTFSTLTVSNMSPEDSSIYLCSVATPGQGNEKLFFGSGTQLSVL.

The V and J genes are TRBV14 and TRBJ2-5; tentatively, D is TRBD2 (6 bases). CDR3 length: 14 amino acids. Trimming shortened V by 4 bases and J by 5 bases, and 14 bases separated the two germline ends. Germline V gene lookup returns CDR1 SGHDN and CDR2 FVKESK. The CDR3 region has the DNA TGTGCCAGCAGCCCCCGACTAGGTCACGAGACCCAGTACTTC. Its translation is CASSPRLGHETQYF.

The chain recombines TRBV5-1 with TRBJ2-1, with D hard to call. The V end lost 0 bases, the J end lost 3 bases, and 4 bases lay between the germline ends. Looked up from germline, CDR1 is SGHRS and CDR2 is YFSETQ. CDR3 length equals 13 residues. CDR3: CASSLGSYNEQFF. The CDR3 nucleotides are TGCGCCAGCAGCTTGGGCAGCTACAATGAGCAGTTCTTC. The full variable domain, its missing parts supplied by reference TRBV5-1 and TRBJ2-1, is KAGVTQTPRYLIKTRGQQVTLSCSPISGHRSVSWYQQTPGQGLQFLFEYFSETQRNKGNFPGRFSGRQFSNSRSEMNVSTLELGDSALYLCASSLGSYNEQFFGPGTRLTVL.

The rearrangement joins TRBV5-1 to TRBJ2-3; D uncertain. The CDR3 totals 15 residues. Trimming removed 2 bases at V and 2 bases at J, with 12 bases between. CDR1 and CDR2 (germline): SGHRS, YFSETQ. The CDR3 loop is CASSLRSTLTDTQYF. In nucleotides, the CDR3 is TGCGCCAGCAGCTTAAGGAGTACCCTCACAGATACGCAGTATTTT.

The chain is built from TRBV5-1 and TRBJ2-7; 8 bases line up with TRBD2. This CDR3 region has 16 residues. Germline V gene data show CDR1 as SGHRS and CDR2 as YFSETQ. The ends lost 1 base at V and 2 bases at J; junction bases unmatched: 8. In nucleotides, the CDR3 is TGCGCCAGCAGCTTGTCCCCGACTAGCGACGCCTACGAGCAGTACTTC. Encoded protein: CASSLSPTSDAYEQYF.

The chain uses TRBV29-1 and TRBJ2-1; no definite D call. The CDR3 is 10 amino acids. Per germline, CDR1 SQVTM and CDR2 ANQGSEA. Trimming removed 3 bases from V and 7 bases from J, with 4 bases in between. CDR3 DNA: TGCAGCGTTGATCAAAATGAGCAGTTCTTC. Translating it yields CSVDQNEQFF.

The CDR3 region is CASSYSDGHQETQYF. CDR3 sequence (DNA): TGTGCCAGCAGTTACAGTGACGGACACCAAGAGACCCAGTACTTC. The rearrangement joins TRBV6-5 to TRBJ2-5; no firm D call. The germline V gene has CDR1 MNHEY and CDR2 SVGAGI. This CDR3 has 15 residues. V lost 2 bases and J 0 bases, leaving 10 bases between the germline ends.

The V call is TRBV29-1, the J call TRBJ2-5; D might be TRBD1 (6 bases). The V and J ends lost 2 bases and 2 bases respectively, with 21 bases between them. Germline V gene lookup returns CDR1 SQVTM and CDR2 ANQGSEA. The CDR3 runs to 17 residues. The CDR3 sequence is CSVELFSWDTRQETQYF. In DNA form, the CDR3 reads TGCAGCGTTGAACTTTTTTCCTGGGACACACGTCAAGAGACCCAGTACTTC.

The V gene is TRBV19, the J gene TRBJ2-4; TRBD1 matches at 7 bases. The CDR3 covers 13 residues. In germline, CDR1 is LNHDA, CDR2 SQIVND (reference sequence). The junction had 8 bases not matched to a gene; V was cut back by 9 bases and J by 6 bases. CDR3 DNA: TGTGCCAGCGAGACAGGGAATCGAAACATTCAGTACTTC. Translating gives CASETGNRNIQYF.

The gene calls are TRBV27 and TRBJ2-1, with TRBD1 matching 9 bases. Germline trimming cut 5 bases from V and 4 bases from J; bases unmatched to any gene: 18. CDR3 length equals 19 residues. Germline-derived CDR1 and CDR2 are MNHEY and SMNVEV (reference sequence). CDR3 nucleotides: TGTGCCAGCAGTCTCCAACTTCCACAGGGGGCTCTTAGTTACAATGAGCAGTTCTTC. This gives the protein CASSLQLPQGALSYNEQFF.

This clone was counted between two and nine times. The rearrangement links TRBV6-4 to TRBJ1-2; D is unresolved. Trimming took 4 bases from V and 5 from J, leaving 8 bases between them. Germline V gene data show CDR1 as MRHNA and CDR2 as SNTAGT. CDR3 size: 12 residues. The CDR3 coding sequence is TGTGCCAGCAGTGGCGGGGATTATGGCTACACCTTC. It codes for CASSGGDYGYTF.

This clone appeared once. The chain recombines TRBV9 with TRBJ2-7; 8 bases line up with TRBD2. CDR3 length: 15 residues. CDR1 is SGDLS and CDR2 is YYNGEE in the germline V gene. The V gene end was trimmed by 0 bases and the J gene end by 2 bases; junction bases not matched to a gene: 4. The CDR3 DNA sequence: TGTGCCAGCAGCGTAGGTGGCGGGGGGCCCTACGAGCAGTACTTC. It is translated as CASSVGGGGPYEQYF.

In this sample, this clone turned up once. The chain combines TRBV19 with TRBJ1-4; 7 bases map to TRBD1. J gave up 7 bases and V 2 bases, and 7 bases lay outside the gene matches. From germline, CDR1 is LNHDA and CDR2 SQIVND (reference sequence). The CDR3 spans 15 residues. CDR3 in DNA: TGTGCCAGTAGTATACGGGGGACAGACATTGAAAAACTGTTTTTT. It translates to CASSIRGTDIEKLFF.

The chain links TRBV10-3 to TRBJ1-1, with 10 bases lining up with TRBD1. This CDR3 contains 14 residues. Trimming took 10 bases from V and 0 from J; bases not matched to a gene: 5. Per germline, CDR1 ENHRY and CDR2 SYGVKD. This CDR3 is CATDRGRMNTEAFF. DNA of the CDR3: TGTGCCACCGACAGGGGGCGAATGAACACTGAAGCTTTCTTT.

The rearrangement links TRBV7-9 to TRBJ2-3, with a possible D match to TRBD2 (6 bases). V was shortened by 3 bases and J by 0 bases, with 13 bases between the two germline ends. Germline assignment: CDR1 SEHNR and CDR2 FQNEAQ (reference sequence). The CDR3 contains 16 residues. DNA for the CDR3: TGTGCCAGCAGCTTCTTCATAGCGGAGAGCACAGATACGCAGTATTTT. Its translation: CASSFFIAESTDTQYF.

This clone appeared once. The V gene is TRBV19, the J gene TRBJ2-1; TRBD2 matches 10 bases. Germline CDR1 LNHDA, CDR2 SQIVND (reference sequence). V lost 5 bases and J lost 9; bases outside the gene matches: 10. CDR3 length equals 15 residues. The CDR3 sequence: CASSPTASGSGEQFF. The CDR3 nucleotides are TGTGCCAGTAGTCCCACGGCTAGCGGGAGCGGTGAGCAGTTCTTC.

This clone was observed once. The chain couples TRBV29-1 to TRBJ2-1; no clear D gene. Per the germline V gene, CDR1 is SQVTM and CDR2 is ANQGSEA. The CDR3 extends over 13 amino acids. In nucleotides, the CDR3 is TGCAGTGACGTAACCCGAGCCTACAATGAGCAGTTCTTC. As protein: CSDVTRAYNEQFF.

V usage is TRBV19 and J usage is TRBJ2-7; D gene uncertain. Germline values: CDR1 LNHDA, CDR2 SQIVND (reference sequence). V was cut by 1 base and J by 5 bases, with 9 bases left in between. The CDR3 length is 13 residues. The CDR3 is CASSIASFNEQYF. CDR3 sequence (DNA): TGTGCCAGTAGTATAGCCAGTTTCAACGAGCAGTACTTC.

The chain is built from TRBV11-2 and TRBJ1-1; D not resolved. Germline lookup yields CDR1 SGHAT and CDR2 FQNNGV. CDR3 size: 14 residues. V dropped 4 bases and J dropped 1 base, with 10 bases sitting between them. CDR3 loop: CASSSNLGNTEAFF. CDR3 DNA sequence: TGTGCCAGCAGCTCCAATCTCGGGAACACTGAAGCTTTCTTT. Combining the CDR3 with reference TRBV11-2 and TRBJ1-1 gives the whole variable domain EAGVAQSPRYKIIEKRQSVAFWCNPISGHATLYWYQQILGQGPKLLIQFQNNGVVDDSQLPKDRFSAERLKGVDSTLKIQPAKLEDSAVYLCASSSNLGNTEAFFGQGTRLTVV.

This sequence joins TRBV13 and TRBJ1-6; tentative D call: TRBD1 (6 bases). The length of the CDR3 is 17 residues. Trimming removed 6 bases at V and 0 bases at J, with 15 bases between. Germline V CDR1 and CDR2: PRHDT, FYEKMQ (reference sequence). This chain's CDR3 is CASSLKGVLSYNSPLHF. Here the CDR3 DNA reads TGTGCCAGCAGTTTAAAGGGGGTTCTCTCCTATAATTCACCCCTCCACTTT.

This clone was seen a handful of times. The V and J genes are TRBV5-1 and TRBJ2-7; D is uncertain. Trimming took 2 bases from V and 2 from J, leaving 8 bases between them. This CDR3 spans 13 amino acids. Germline V gene sequence: CDR1 SGHRS, CDR2 YFSETQ. CDR3 amino acids: CASSLSETYEQYF. The CDR3 DNA reads as TGCGCCAGCAGCTTATCGGAGACCTACGAGCAGTACTTC.

The chain couples TRBV9 to TRBJ1-3; D is unresolved. Germline values: CDR1 SGDLS, CDR2 YYNGEE. The CDR3 spans 15 residues. The V gene lost 4 bases and the J gene lost 0 bases, with 11 bases spanning the gap. As DNA, the CDR3 is TGTGCCAGCAGCCTAATCCCGAGCTCTGGAAACACCATATATTTT. Its translation: CASSLIPSSGNTIYF.

As DNA, the CDR3 is TGCGCCAGCAGCCAAGATCGTGGGACAGGCAACGTCTATGGCTACACCTTC. It codes for CASSQDRGTGNVYGYTF. The gene calls are TRBV4-3 and TRBJ1-2, with 8 bases matching TRBD1. V lost 0 bases, J lost 4 bases, and 10 bases stayed unmatched. Germline CDR1 and CDR2: LGHNA and YSLEER. The CDR3 consists of 17 residues.

The rearrangement uses TRBV5-1 and TRBJ1-1, with no clear D. This CDR3 spans 12 amino acids. V was clipped by 5 bases and J by 2 bases, with 7 bases between them. CDR1 is SGHRS, CDR2 YFSETQ, per germline. The CDR3 reads CASSTRNTEAFF. The DNA of the CDR3 is TGCGCCAGCAGTACCAGAAACACTGAAGCTTTCTTT.

This chain joins TRBV2 and TRBJ1-1, with TRBD1 identical over 9 bases. This CDR3 is built from 14 residues. Germline V gene data show CDR1 as SNHLY and CDR2 as FYNNEI. Germline trimming cut 3 bases from V and 7 bases from J; bases unmatched to any gene: 6. The DNA for the CDR3 is TGTGCCAGCAGTGATGGGACAGGGAGAGGTGAAGCTTTCTTT. Translating it yields CASSDGTGRGEAFF.